This entry lists 20 T cell receptor beta chains sequenced from one sample in a study of CD8+CD57+ T cells in acquired aplastic anemia. For CDR3 and TCR beta VDJ profiling, genomic DNA was the template used. From the reads, TCRdb called clonotypes with MiXCR, one entry per CDR3 protein. The data contain approximately 81,000 distinct CDR3 sequences, around 44% of them singletons. Sequencing was done on a sample of sorted CD4+, CD8+, or CD8+CD57+ T cells (not recorded which) from PBMCs. The receptor set was obtained from a human donor in good health, serving as a control.

The chain carries TRBV5-1 and TRBJ1-1; D remains ambiguous. The CDR3 sequence is 15 residues long. Germline V gives CDR1 SGHRS, CDR2 YFSETQ. V was pared by 4 bases and J by 0 bases, with 13 bases between. The CDR3 DNA is TGCGCCAGCAGCCTTCAGACTCCTGTGAACACTGAAGCTTTCTTT. It yields the protein CASSLQTPVNTEAFF. Full variable domain (outside the CDR3, taken from reference TRBV5-1 and TRBJ1-1): KAGVTQTPRYLIKTRGQQVTLSCSPISGHRSVSWYQQTPGQGLQFLFEYFSETQRNKGNFPGRFSGRQFSNSRSEMNVSTLELGDSALYLCASSLQTPVNTEAFFGQGTRLTVV.

About this clonotype itself: A much larger clone differs from this one at a single base, so this may be a read error. The rearrangement joins TRBV6-1 to TRBJ2-7; 8 bases map to TRBD1. After removal of 6 bases from V and 6 bases from J, the junction contained 7 bases not matched to a gene. CDR1 MNHNS and CDR2 SASEGT come from the germline V gene. The CDR3 is made up of 13 amino acids. This CDR3 is CASRTGQGSEQYF. The CDR3 region has the DNA TGTGCCAGCAGGACCGGACAGGGCAGCGAGCAGTACTTC.

This sequence joins TRBV9 and TRBJ2-6; D is undetermined. The CDR3 consists of 15 residues. Germline V gene data show CDR1 as SGDLS and CDR2 as YYNGEE. V lost 3 bases and J lost 0, with 7 bases in between. CDR3 residues: CASSGKSSGANVLTF. The CDR3 DNA reads TGTGCCAGCAGCGGTAAGAGCTCTGGGGCCAACGTCCTGACTTTC.

This chain links TRBV29-1 with TRBJ2-7; D could derive from TRBD1 or TRBD2 (5 bases each). The CDR3 totals 14 residues. CDR1 SQVTM and CDR2 ANQGSEA come from the germline V gene. The V end was cut by 6 bases, the J end by 5 bases, with 20 bases between. The CDR3 reads CSVLGGQGMDEQYF. The CDR3, as DNA: TGCAGCGTACTCGGCGGGCAGGGTATGGACGAGCAGTACTTC.

This clonotype has only a few counts. J is TRBJ1-1 and V is TRBV25-1; no firm D call. This CDR3 region has 12 residues. Trimming pared 5 bases from V and 7 bases from J, leaving 11 bases between. Per germline, CDR1 MGHDK and CDR2 SYGVNS. The CDR3 loop is CASSPGWGEAFF. The CDR3 nucleotides are TGTGCCAGCAGTCCTGGGTGGGGTGAAGCTTTCTTT.

The chain employs TRBV30 and TRBJ2-7; D might be TRBD1 or TRBD2, each matching 5 bases. Trimming took 5 bases from V and 2 from J, leaving 16 bases between them. Germline CDR1 reads GTSNPN; CDR2 reads SVGIG (reference sequence). The CDR3 has 14 amino acids. Here the CDR3 DNA reads TGTGCCTGGGGGGTAACCGGGGCCCCCTACGAGCAGTACTTC. This encodes CAWGVTGAPYEQYF.

The genes are TRBV5-1 and TRBJ1-2; possible D gene TRBD1, 5 bases. Germline V lookup: CDR1 SGHRS, CDR2 YFSETQ. V shed 4 bases and J shed 7 bases, with 20 bases lying between them. CDR3 length equals 15 residues. The CDR3 protein is CASSDGAALDLGYTF. The CDR3 DNA reads as TGCGCCAGCAGCGATGGGGCAGCCCTAGACCTTGGCTACACCTTC.

As for this clonotype: At one end, the junction sequence differs from germline, possibly due to a read error. The chain is built from TRBV24-1 and TRBJ2-7; 9 positions agree with TRBD2. This CDR3 comprises 14 residues. Germline CDR1 and CDR2: KGHDR and SFDVKD. The CDR3 loop reads CATNRRTSDYELYF. In nucleotides, the CDR3 is TGTGCCACCAACCGAAGGACTAGCGACTACGAGCTGTACTTC.

This clonotype was detected many times. The chain has TRBV20-1 and TRBJ1-1; possibly TRBD1 for D (5 bases). Germline values: CDR1 DFQATT, CDR2 SNEGSKA (reference sequence). The CDR3 totals 11 residues. Trimming removed 6 bases from V and 4 bases from J, with 9 bases in between. The CDR3 protein is CSADKITEAFF. The CDR3 bases are TGCAGTGCGGACAAAATCACTGAAGCTTTCTTT.

There are many counts of this clonotype. The chain employs TRBV7-9 and TRBJ1-4; no firm D call. Per the germline V gene, CDR1 is SEHNR and CDR2 is FQNEAQ (reference sequence). The V gene lost 2 bases and the J gene lost 8 bases, with 12 bases spanning the gap. This CDR3 has 14 amino acids. In DNA form, the CDR3 reads TGTGCCAGCAGCTTAAGTGGTGGAGAGGAAAAACTGTTTTTT. Protein: CASSLSGGEEKLFF.

This rearrangement joins TRBV10-3 to TRBJ2-7; 7 positions match TRBD1. V shed 10 bases, J shed 4 bases, and the junction held 13 bases outside the gene matches. This CDR3 is 14 amino acids long. Germline values: CDR1 ENHRY, CDR2 SYGVKD. CDR3 region: CASNLQGQQYEQYF. Here the CDR3 DNA reads TGTGCCAGCAATCTACAGGGGCAACAATACGAGCAGTACTTC.

This clonotype was recorded a few times. The chain couples TRBV28 to TRBJ1-2, with D perhaps TRBD1 (5 bases). Trimming cost V 3 bases and J 2 bases, with 16 bases left between them. Germline V lookup: CDR1 MDHEN, CDR2 SYDVKM. The length of the CDR3 is 16 residues. CDR3 in DNA: TGTGCCAGCAGTTTCACCCAGCTAGGGGACAACTATGGCTACACCTTC. Amino acid sequence: CASSFTQLGDNYGYTF.

V is TRBV9 and J is TRBJ2-5; 9 positions agree with TRBD1. The V and J ends lost 8 bases and 4 bases, in that order; junction bases with no gene match: 12. The germline V gene has CDR1 SGDLS and CDR2 YYNGEE. CDR3 length: 15 amino acids. Here the CDR3 reads CARRGGPGQGETQYF. CDR3 sequence (DNA): TGTGCCAGGCGCGGGGGACCGGGACAGGGAGAGACCCAGTACTTC.

This clonotype has more than one count but fewer than ten. The CDR3 coding sequence is TGTGCCAGCAGGACCCAGGGGAAGGGCTACACCTTC. This sequence encodes CASRTQGKGYTF. The rearrangement joins TRBV12-3 or TRBV12-4 to TRBJ1-2; TRBD1 is a possible D gene (6 bases). Trimming pared 6 bases from V and 8 bases from J, leaving 13 bases between. The CDR3 is made up of 12 amino acids.

The CDR3 loop reads CASRDNRGRTDTQYF. The CDR3 DNA sequence: TGTGCCAGCAGGGACAACAGGGGGAGAACAGATACGCAGTATTTT. V gene TRBV2 combines with J gene TRBJ2-3; 8 nucleotides align to TRBD1. V shed 6 bases and J 3 bases; nucleotides not matched to a gene: 8. This CDR3 spans 15 amino acids. The germline CDR1 and CDR2 sequences are SNHLY and FYNNEI.

This clonotype was detected many times. This sequence joins TRBV7-9 and TRBJ1-1; 7 bases are a match to TRBD1. The CDR3 consists of 15 residues. After removal of 5 bases from V and 2 bases from J, the junction contained 8 bases not matched to a gene. Looked up from germline, CDR1 is SEHNR and CDR2 is FQNEAQ (reference sequence). The CDR3: CASSIGGRVNTEAFF. In DNA form, the CDR3 reads TGTGCCAGCAGCATAGGGGGCAGGGTCAACACTGAAGCTTTCTTT.

This clonotype was picked up a small number of times. The chain recombines TRBV24-1 with TRBJ1-2; D may be TRBD1 (5 bases). Germline V lookup: CDR1 KGHDR, CDR2 SFDVKD. Trimming left V 0 bases short and J 12 bases short, with 13 bases between. The CDR3 contains 13 residues. CDR3 residues: CATSDLKSSGHTF. The CDR3 DNA reads as TGTGCCACCAGTGATTTGAAAAGCTCGGGGCACACCTTC.

The sample holds a few counts of this clonotype. A clone one base away is much larger, so this may be a read error. The CDR3 ends on some other residue instead of the conserved phenylalanine or tryptophan, so this is likely a read error. The chain is built from TRBV6-1 and TRBJ2-7; 10 positions agree with TRBD2. The CDR3 has 14 residues. Unmatched junction bases numbered 11, after V lost 8 bases and J lost 7 bases. The V gene's germline CDR1 is MNHNS and CDR2 SASEGT. The CDR3: CASDEEGTSEEQYL. DNA for the CDR3: TGTGCCAGCGACGAGGAAGGGACTAGCGAAGAGCAGTACCTC.

This clonotype was seen once. The missing conserved phenylalanine or tryptophan at the end of this CDR3 makes a read error likely. V and J are TRBV25-1 and TRBJ1-2; D remains ambiguous. The V gene lost 5 bases and the J gene lost 4 bases, with 14 bases spanning the gap. The CDR3 loop spans 14 amino acids. Germline V gives CDR1 MGHDK, CDR2 SYGVNS. The CDR3 sequence: CASSFGLNGYGYTL. The CDR3 region has the DNA TGTGCCAGCAGTTTCGGACTAAACGGCTATGGCTACACCCTC.

In this sample, this clonotype turned up many times. The genes are TRBV20-1 and TRBJ2-7; 9 bases fit TRBD2. After removal of 0 bases from V and 1 base from J, the junction contained 4 bases not matched to a gene. Looked up from germline, CDR1 is DFQATT and CDR2 is SNEGSKA (reference sequence). The CDR3 length is 15 residues. The CDR3: CSARDLAGESYEQYF. CDR3 nucleotides: TGCAGTGCTAGAGACTTAGCGGGAGAATCCTACGAGCAGTACTTC.